This TCR beta chain stems from a study of beta chain features in type 1 diabetes. Study results and limitations: When Type 1 diabetes patients were examined, their TCRB CDR3s proved moderately but significantly shorter in all four CD4+ subsets.

The isolated RNA, all of it, was reverse transcribed, so expressed TCRB transcripts were what got sequenced. Assay: immunoSEQ multiplex PCR; the TCRdb copy retains only in-frame clones and omits some. The sample carries roughly 150,000 clones, roughly 60% recorded once. The length of the CDR3 is 16 residues. V lost 4 bases, J lost 6 bases, and 9 bases stayed unmatched. Germline V gene sequence: CDR1 LNHNV, CDR2 YYDKDF (reference sequence). Comment on this clone: Its antigen is unidentified.

Every donor had blood drawn once into heparin, around 120 mL on average. This sequence was found in a man younger than 45 with type 1 diabetes. Sequencing was done on a sample of naive CD4+ T cells from blood. The chain couples TRBV15 to TRBJ2-1; 10 bases align to TRBD2. In nucleotides, the CDR3 is TGTGCCACCAGCAAGAAGCGGGGGGGCTCTGGCAATGAGCAGTTCTTC. Its protein is CATSKKRGGSGNEQFF.